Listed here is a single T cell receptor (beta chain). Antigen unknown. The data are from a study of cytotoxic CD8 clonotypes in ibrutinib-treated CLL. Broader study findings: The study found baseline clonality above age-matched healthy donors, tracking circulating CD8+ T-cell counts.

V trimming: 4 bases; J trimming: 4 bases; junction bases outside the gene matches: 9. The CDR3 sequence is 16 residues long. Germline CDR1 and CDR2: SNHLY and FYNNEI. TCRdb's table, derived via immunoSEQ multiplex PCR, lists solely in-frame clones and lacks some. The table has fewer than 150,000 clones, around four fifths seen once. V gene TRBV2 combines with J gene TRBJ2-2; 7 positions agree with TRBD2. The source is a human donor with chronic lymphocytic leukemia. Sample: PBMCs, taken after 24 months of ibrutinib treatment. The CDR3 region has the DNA TGTGCCAGCAGTGTAGTTGCGGGGGATATCACCGGGGAGCTGTTTTTT. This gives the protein CASSVVAGDITGELFF.